Following are 25 T cell receptor beta chains from one sample sequenced in a study of blood T cell repertoires in COVID-19. Here immunoSEQ multiplex PCR was the method, and the copy in TCRdb shows in-frame clones only, minus some. The sample has about 130,000 clones, just under 85% seen once. Material: PBMCs or T cells enriched from blood (not recorded which). These receptors came from a man aged 50-59 years who had recovered from COVID-19.

The chain combines TRBV7-9 with TRBJ2-1, with unresolved D. The CDR3 length is 12 residues. Trimming shortened V by 2 bases and J by 8 bases, and 7 bases separated the two germline ends. Germline CDR1 SEHNR, CDR2 FQNEAQ (reference sequence). The DNA for the CDR3 is TGTGCCAGCAGCTTAAATGCGCATGAGCAGTTCTTC. Encoded protein: CASSLNAHEQFF.

The V and J genes are TRBV2 and TRBJ2-1, with a tentative D call TRBD2 (6 bases). V lost 3 bases and J lost 4, with 7 bases in between. From germline, CDR1 is SNHLY and CDR2 FYNNEI. The CDR3 extends over 13 amino acids. The CDR3 here is CASSDGGYNEQFF. DNA of the CDR3: TGTGCCAGCAGTGATGGGGGGTACAATGAGCAGTTCTTC.

This clone was recorded a few times. The CDR3 coding sequence is TGCGCCAGCAGCTTGACAGACTATGGCTACACCTTC. This sequence encodes CASSLTDYGYTF. This sequence joins TRBV5-1 and TRBJ1-2; D gene unclear. V lost 1 base and J 3 bases, leaving 4 bases between the germline ends. The CDR3 covers 12 residues. The germline V gene has CDR1 SGHRS and CDR2 YFSETQ.

The gene calls are TRBV7-9 and TRBJ2-2; D might be TRBD1 (6 bases). The CDR3 has 12 amino acids. In germline, CDR1 is SEHNR, CDR2 FQNEAQ (reference sequence). The CDR3 is CSPGQGTGELFF. In nucleotides, the CDR3 is TGTTCCCCGGGACAAGGGACCGGGGAGCTGTTTTTT.

The rearrangement joins TRBV20-1 to TRBJ1-2; perhaps TRBD1 as D (5 bases). Trimming took 3 bases from V and 2 from J, leaving 10 bases between them. The CDR3 totals 13 residues. Germline V gene lookup returns CDR1 DFQATT and CDR2 SNEGSKA (reference sequence). CDR3 residues: CSASIRGNYGYTF. The CDR3 bases are TGCAGTGCTAGTATCCGGGGGAACTATGGCTACACCTTC.

The chain uses TRBV3-1 (or the pseudogene TRBV3-2) and TRBJ1-5; D gene ambiguous. CDR3 size: 16 residues. Germline V lookup: CDR1 LGHDT, CDR2 YNNKEL (reference sequence). V was trimmed by 3 bases and J by 1 base, leaving 13 bases between them. The CDR3 sequence: CASSQDEEKSNQPQHF. The CDR3 nucleotides read TGTGCCAGCAGCCAGGATGAGGAGAAGAGCAATCAGCCCCAGCATTTT.

This clone was observed a single time. This chain connects TRBV4-2 to TRBJ2-5; 8 positions agree with TRBD2. CDR3 size: 17 residues. The junction had 13 bases not matched to a gene; V was cut back by 0 bases and J by 7 bases. Germline CDR1 and CDR2: LGHNA and YNFKEQ. CDR3 loop: CASSQDEGGGREGTQYF. The CDR3 DNA follows: TGTGCCAGCAGCCAAGACGAGGGCGGGGGGCGCGAGGGGACCCAGTACTTC.

The DNA of the CDR3 is TGTGCCAGCAGTTCGACAGGGGTTAGCAATCAGCCCCAGCATTTT. This codes for CASSSTGVSNQPQHF. The J gene is TRBJ1-5, the V gene TRBV28, with 8 bases that match TRBD1. CDR1 is MDHEN, CDR2 SYDVKM, per germline. V trimming: 4 bases; J trimming: 0 bases; junction bases outside the gene matches: 2. CDR3 length equals 15 residues. The complete variable domain, with remaining parts taken from reference TRBV28 and TRBJ1-5, reads DVKVTQSSRYLVKRTGEKVFLECVQDMDHENMFWYRQDPGLGLRLIYFSYDVKMKEKGDIPEGYSVSREKKERFSLILESASTNQTSMYLCASSSTGVSNQPQHFGDGTRLSIL.

The chain recombines TRBV19 with TRBJ1-5, with D perhaps matching TRBD1 (6 bases). This CDR3 spans 15 amino acids. The ends were cut back, 5 bases at V and 7 bases at J, with 18 bases in the middle. CDR1 and CDR2 (germline): LNHDA, SQIVND (reference sequence). The CDR3 coding sequence is TGTGCCAGTAGTTCCTACGCGAACAGGGTACAGCCCCAGCATTTT. This gives the protein CASSSYANRVQPQHF. Drawing the rest from reference TRBV19 and TRBJ1-5, the complete variable domain is DGGITQSPKYLFRKEGQNVTLSCEQNLNHDAMYWYRQDPGQGLRLIYYSQIVNDFQKGDIAEGYSVSREKKESFPLTVTSAQKNPTAFYLCASSSYANRVQPQHFGDGTRLSIL.

The gene calls are TRBV11-3 and TRBJ2-5; 10 nucleotides line up with TRBD1. The germline gives CDR1 SGHNT, CDR2 YENEEA. This CDR3 is built from 15 residues. Trimming removed 5 bases from V and 5 bases from J; junction bases left unmatched: 8. The CDR3 DNA reads as TGTGCCAGCAGCCAACGGACAGGGGGGCAGGAGACCCAGTACTTC. Translated: CASSQRTGGQETQYF.

The DNA of the CDR3 is TGTGCCTGGAAGCAGGGCCCGTTAGGCAATGAGCAGTTCTTC. Translation gives CAWKQGPLGNEQFF. V gene TRBV30 combines with J gene TRBJ2-1; D is possibly TRBD1 (5 bases). The CDR3 length is 14 residues. V lost 4 bases and J lost 6, with 16 bases in between. Germline CDR1 and CDR2: GTSNPN and SVGIG (reference sequence).

This chain connects TRBV7-8 to TRBJ1-5, with D unresolved. With 9 bases removed from V and 1 base from J, the gap between germline ends came to 16 bases. Germline assignment: CDR1 SGHVS and CDR2 FQNEAQ. This CDR3 region has 15 residues. In DNA form, the CDR3 reads TGTGCCAGTATGCAGGCAGGCCGGAGCAATCAGCCCCAGCATTTT. Protein sequence: CASMQAGRSNQPQHF.

The rearrangement links TRBV19 to TRBJ2-7, with D perhaps TRBD1 (5 bases). V lost 1 base to trimming and J lost 5 bases, with 12 bases between them. Germline V gene lookup returns CDR1 LNHDA and CDR2 SQIVND (reference sequence). The CDR3 covers 14 residues. Written as DNA, the CDR3 is TGTGCCAGTAGTATAGCAGGGTTCGGACACGAGCAGTACTTC. Protein: CASSIAGFGHEQYF.

V and J are TRBV6-5 and TRBJ1-2; D perhaps matches TRBD1 (5 bases). The CDR3 contains 15 residues. Germline CDR1 MNHEY, CDR2 SVGAGI. The V gene lost 4 bases and the J gene lost 0 bases, with 12 bases spanning the gap. CDR3 bases: TGTGCCAGCAGTTCTGACAGTTGGTCTAACTATGGCTACACCTTC. It encodes CASSSDSWSNYGYTF.

The chain combines TRBV19 with TRBJ2-7, with a tentative D call TRBD1 (6 bases). The CDR3 contains 16 residues. Germline CDR1 reads LNHDA; CDR2 reads SQIVND (reference sequence). The V and J ends lost 1 base and 2 bases respectively, with 15 bases between them. For the CDR3, the DNA is TGTGCCAGTAGTATAGCAAATGGACAGCTAACCTACGAGCAGTACTTC. Its protein is CASSIANGQLTYEQYF.

The table lists this clone with a count of one. This sequence joins TRBV4-3 and TRBJ2-1; D is perhaps TRBD2 (7 bases). Per the germline V gene, CDR1 is LGHNA and CDR2 is YSLEER. The V end was cut by 0 bases, the J end by 8 bases, with 20 bases between. CDR3 size: 17 residues. The DNA for the CDR3 is TGCGCCAGCAGCCAAGATTGGGGGGCGGGGGAAAGGGATGAGCAGTTCTTC. Residues: CASSQDWGAGERDEQFF.

The chain couples TRBV7-3 to TRBJ1-3; the D is unclear. Trimming cost V 1 base and J 2 bases, with 6 bases left between them. CDR3 length: 14 amino acids. Germline V gene lookup returns CDR1 SGHTA and CDR2 FQGTGA. CDR3: CASSLSSTGNTIYF. CDR3 DNA sequence: TGTGCCAGCAGCTTAAGTTCAACTGGAAACACCATATATTTT. The whole variable domain, remainder taken from reference TRBV7-3 and TRBJ1-3, is GAGVSQTPSNKVTEKGKYVELRCDPISGHTALYWYRQSLGQGPEFLIYFQGTGAADDSGLPNDRFFAVRPEGSVSTLKIQRTERGDSAVYLCASSLSSTGNTIYFGEGSWLTVV.

This clone was detected only a few times. The rearrangement links TRBV14 to TRBJ2-1; no firm D call. This CDR3 is 11 amino acids long. Trimming shortened V by 4 bases and J by 10 bases, and 8 bases separated the two germline ends. CDR1 is SGHDN and CDR2 is FVKESK in the germline V gene. CDR3 region: CASSRPGEQFF. The CDR3 DNA sequence: TGTGCCAGCAGCCGTCCAGGAGAGCAGTTCTTC.

The V and J genes are TRBV7-3 and TRBJ2-7; D gene uncertain. The CDR3 contains 13 residues. The germline CDR1 and CDR2 sequences are SGHTA and FQGTGA. Trimming took 5 bases from V and 0 from J, leaving 8 bases between them. CDR3 region: CASSPRSSYEQYF. For the CDR3, the DNA is TGTGCCAGCAGCCCCCGGAGCTCCTACGAGCAGTACTTC.

The chain recombines TRBV2 with TRBJ1-1; D is possibly TRBD1 (6 bases). Germline CDR1 reads SNHLY; CDR2 reads FYNNEI. The CDR3 has 15 amino acids. Trimming pared 7 bases from V and 3 bases from J, leaving 18 bases between. CDR3 residues: CASTEQGIPHTEAFF. CDR3 coding DNA: TGTGCCAGCACGGAGCAGGGGATCCCCCACACTGAAGCTTTCTTT. Using reference TRBV2 and TRBJ1-1 for the parts outside the CDR3, the full variable domain is EPEVTQTPSHQVTQMGQEVILRCVPISNHLYFYWYRQILGQKVEFLVSFYNNEISEKSEIFDDQFSVERPDGSNFTLKIRSTKLEDSAMYFCASTEQGIPHTEAFFGQGTRLTVV.

The chain uses TRBV19 and TRBJ2-1; TRBD2 matches 7 bases. Losses at the gene ends were 0 bases for V and 7 bases for J; bases not matched to a gene: 15. Germline CDR1 LNHDA, CDR2 SQIVND (reference sequence). This CDR3 comprises 18 residues. CDR3 region: CASSIDLSGVLRGNEQFF. In DNA, the CDR3 is TGTGCCAGTAGTATAGATCTAAGCGGGGTCCTTCGAGGTAATGAGCAGTTCTTC.

This clone was seen only once. The CDR3 DNA is TGTGCCAGCAGCCGGGAGACAGGGATCAACTACAATGAGCAGTTCTTC. Protein product: CASSRETGINYNEQFF. The rearrangement links TRBV11-2 to TRBJ2-1, with TRBD1 as a possible D gene (7 bases). CDR1 SGHAT and CDR2 FQNNGV come from the germline V gene. The CDR3 is 16 residues long. The V end lost 5 bases, the J end lost 3 bases, and 17 bases lay between the germline ends.

The DNA of the CDR3 is TGTGCCAGCAGCCAGGAGGGCGGGAGGGCCCAGTACTTC. Protein product: CASSQEGGRAQYF. V usage is TRBV14 and J usage is TRBJ2-5; TRBD2 agrees at 9 bases. This CDR3 region has 13 residues. The V gene end was trimmed by 3 bases and the J gene end by 9 bases; junction bases not matched to a gene: 5. Germline loops: CDR1 SGHDN, CDR2 FVKESK.

This rearrangement joins TRBV6-6 to TRBJ2-3; D is unclear. V lost 0 bases to trimming and J lost 6 bases, with 7 bases between them. CDR3 length: 13 residues. The germline gives CDR1 MNHNY, CDR2 SVGAGI (reference sequence). Here the CDR3 reads CASSYSYRDTQYF. The DNA of the CDR3 is TGTGCCAGCAGTTACTCGTATCGGGATACGCAGTATTTT.

This clone was seen only a few times. The rearrangement links TRBV9 to TRBJ2-5; 11 bases match TRBD2. V lost 3 bases to trimming and J lost 1 base; unmatched junction nucleotides: 5. CDR1 is SGDLS, CDR2 YYNGEE, per germline. This CDR3 is built from 16 residues. This CDR3 reads CASSATSGAIQETQYF. Here the CDR3 DNA reads TGTGCCAGCAGCGCGACTAGCGGGGCGATCCAAGAGACCCAGTACTTC.